The source of this T cell receptor (beta chain) is a study of Tregs in tolerant kidney transplant recipients. Looking at the study overall: The nonmyeloablative bone marrow transplants came from related graft donors, with transient mixed chimerism.

General study results and limits: Tregs expanded with activated donor B cells seemed most donor-specific.

Germline lookup yields CDR1 SGHRS and CDR2 YFSETQ. Trimming stripped 0 bases from V and 5 bases from J, with 17 bases between. The CDR3 has 16 residues. Clones were sequenced by immunoSEQ multiplex PCR, and TCRdb holds only the in-frame ones, with some missing. The top ten hold about 2% of the sample, which has 55,000 to 70,000 clones, roughly 85% seen once. As concerns this clone: Its antigen is unknown.

Unstimulated Tregs (CD4+CD25+CD127-) and CD4+CD25- non-Tregs were sorted from PBMCs. Before regulatory T cell sorting, thawed PBMCs rested overnight at 37°C in about 190 IU/ml IL-2. The specimen comprised Tregs from blood, sampled before the transplant. The V call is TRBV5-1, the J call TRBJ2-5, with D possibly TRBD1 on 5 matching bases. The clonotype originates from a human donor who received a combined kidney and bone marrow transplant. The CDR3 region has the DNA TGCGCCAGCAGCTTGGCCGTAAAACAGGTTCCGGAGACCCAGTACTTC. This sequence encodes CASSLAVKQVPETQYF.